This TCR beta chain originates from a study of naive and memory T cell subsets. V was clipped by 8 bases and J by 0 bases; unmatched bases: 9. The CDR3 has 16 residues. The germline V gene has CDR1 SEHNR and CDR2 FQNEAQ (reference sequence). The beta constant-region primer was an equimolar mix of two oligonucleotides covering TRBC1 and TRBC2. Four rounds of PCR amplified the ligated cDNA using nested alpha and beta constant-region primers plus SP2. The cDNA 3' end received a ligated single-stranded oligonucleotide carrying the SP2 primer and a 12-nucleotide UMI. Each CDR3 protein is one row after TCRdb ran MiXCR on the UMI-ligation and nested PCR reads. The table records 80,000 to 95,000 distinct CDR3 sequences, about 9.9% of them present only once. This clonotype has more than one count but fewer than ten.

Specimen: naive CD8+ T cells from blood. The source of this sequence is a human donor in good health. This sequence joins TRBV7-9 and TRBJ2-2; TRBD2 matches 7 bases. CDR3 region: CASQDSSGPNTGELFF. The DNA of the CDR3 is TGTGCCAGCCAGGATTCTAGCGGTCCGAACACCGGGGAGCTGTTTTTT.